One and the same sample provided the 32 T cell receptor beta chains below, sequenced in a study of technical replicates of blood from a few donors. Data came from immunoSEQ multiplex PCR; TCRdb stores just in-frame clones and leaves some out. The table shows tens of thousands of clones, with about 88% occurring only once. Material for sequencing was PBMCs. These receptors originate from a human donor in good health. Some clones in this sample may be carry-over from other donors' samples.

This clone has a single count. The chain employs TRBV14 and TRBJ2-7; weak D call: TRBD2 (5 bases). Trimming pared 0 bases from V and 6 bases from J, leaving 18 bases between. Germline V gives CDR1 SGHDN, CDR2 FVKESK. The CDR3 has 16 amino acids. CDR3: CASSQEVRTPPGEQYF. Here the CDR3 DNA reads TGTGCCAGCAGCCAAGAAGTTAGGACTCCCCCCGGCGAGCAGTACTTC.

The V and J genes are TRBV4-2 and TRBJ2-3, with 12 positions matching TRBD2. V lost 0 bases, J lost 2 bases, and 6 bases stayed unmatched. The V gene's germline CDR1 is LGHNA and CDR2 YNFKEQ. This CDR3 spans 18 amino acids. CDR3 in amino acids: CASSQELGLAGYTDTQYF. The CDR3 nucleotides are TGTGCCAGCAGCCAAGAGCTAGGACTAGCGGGGTACACAGATACGCAGTATTTT.

This clone has a handful of counts. This chain links TRBV2 with TRBJ2-2; 7 bases fit TRBD1. This CDR3 spans 14 amino acids. After removal of 8 bases from V and 1 base from J, the junction contained 4 bases not matched to a gene. Germline V lookup: CDR1 SNHLY, CDR2 FYNNEI. CDR3 sequence reads: CASGGQLNTGELFF. The DNA of the CDR3 is TGTGCCAGCGGGGGACAGCTGAACACCGGGGAGCTGTTTTTT.

The chain combines TRBV7-2 with TRBJ2-7; 9 nucleotides align to TRBD2. The ends lost 1 base at V and 2 bases at J; junction bases unmatched: 6. Germline-derived CDR1 and CDR2 are SGHTA and FQGNSA. The CDR3 covers 16 residues. The CDR3 nucleotides read TGTGCCAGCAGCTTAGTAGCGGGCGGGGGGGCCTACGAGCAGTACTTC. Protein: CASSLVAGGGAYEQYF.

CDR3 in amino acids: CASSQDYSYNEQFF. The CDR3 DNA is TGCGCCAGCAGCCAGGACTATTCCTACAATGAGCAGTTCTTC. The chain joins TRBV4-3 to TRBJ2-1; TRBD2 might be the D (6 bases). The CDR3 extends over 14 amino acids. The V end lost 3 bases, the J end lost 1 base, and 7 bases lay between the germline ends. CDR1 and CDR2 (germline): LGHNA, YSLEER.

The chain is built from TRBV7-9 and TRBJ1-2; TRBD1 aligns across 8 bases. V shed 2 bases, J shed 4 bases, and the junction held 3 bases outside the gene matches. Germline loops: CDR1 SEHNR, CDR2 FQNEAQ (reference sequence). The CDR3 has 14 residues. The CDR3 DNA follows: TGTGCCAGCAGCTTACAGGGGGCCGGCTATGGCTACACCTTC. It yields the protein CASSLQGAGYGYTF.

V usage is TRBV9 and J usage is TRBJ1-3, with D hard to call. Germline V gene sequence: CDR1 SGDLS, CDR2 YYNGEE. CDR3 length equals 16 residues. Trimming removed 4 bases from V and 0 bases from J, with 14 bases in between. CDR3 bases: TGTGCCAGCAGCCCTCGGGCGGAGGGCTCTGGAAACACCATATATTTT. Translation gives CASSPRAEGSGNTIYF.

The CDR3 coding sequence is TGTGCCAGCAGCTTAGACATACTAGCGAATGAGCAGTTCTTC. Protein product: CASSLDILANEQFF. The V and J genes are TRBV11-2 and TRBJ2-1; the match to TRBD2 covers 7 bases. Germline lookup yields CDR1 SGHAT and CDR2 FQNNGV. The CDR3 loop spans 14 amino acids. The ends lost 0 bases at V and 7 bases at J; junction bases unmatched: 3.

The chain couples TRBV5-1 to TRBJ2-1; unclear D gene. The CDR3 sequence is 14 residues long. Per germline, CDR1 SGHRS and CDR2 YFSETQ. Between the trimmed V and J ends, which lost 4 bases and 0 bases, there was a span of 8 bases. CDR3 sequence (DNA): TGCGCCAGCAGCCCCCTGAGCTCCTACAATGAGCAGTTCTTC. Translated, it gives CASSPLSSYNEQFF.

V usage is TRBV5-1 and J usage is TRBJ2-2, with TRBD2 matching 11 bases. There are 15 residues in the CDR3. With 4 bases clipped from V and 6 bases from J, the junction kept 5 bases outside the gene matches. Germline assignment: CDR1 SGHRS and CDR2 YFSETQ. The CDR3 region is CASSLSGGAPGELFF. DNA of the CDR3: TGCGCCAGCAGCCTTAGCGGGGGGGCCCCCGGGGAGCTGTTTTTT.

The chain carries TRBV2 and TRBJ2-7; 12 positions agree with TRBD2. This CDR3 is 15 amino acids long. After removal of 7 bases from V and 4 bases from J, the junction contained 8 bases not matched to a gene. The V gene's germline CDR1 is SNHLY and CDR2 FYNNEI. The CDR3 sequence is CASKISSGGEYEQYF. The CDR3 nucleotides are TGTGCCAGCAAAATTTCTAGCGGGGGGGAATACGAGCAGTACTTC.

The rearrangement uses TRBV5-6 and TRBJ2-7; 7 bases line up with TRBD2. CDR3 length equals 14 residues. With V trimmed by 4 bases and J by 1 base, 5 bases remained unmatched. Germline-derived CDR1 and CDR2 are SGHDT and YYEEEE. CDR3 nucleotides: TGTGCCAGCAGCGCCCCGGGAGGTTCCTACGAGCAGTACTTC. The encoded protein is CASSAPGGSYEQYF.

The chain is built from TRBV4-1 and TRBJ2-5; 16 bases map to TRBD2. This CDR3 contains 17 residues. V was pared by 3 bases and J by 1 base, with 2 bases of the junction left unmatched. Germline CDR1 is MGHRA and CDR2 is YSYEKL. The CDR3 sequence: CASSQGLAGGLQETQYF. The CDR3 bases are TGCGCCAGCAGCCAGGGACTAGCGGGGGGGCTCCAAGAGACCCAGTACTTC.

The chain recombines TRBV27 with TRBJ1-5, with D possibly being TRBD1 (5 bases). Trimming took 2 bases from V and 6 from J, leaving 11 bases between them. Germline V gene lookup returns CDR1 MNHEY and CDR2 SMNVEV (reference sequence). The CDR3 loop spans 14 amino acids. The CDR3 region is CASSLGRVGQPQHF. The CDR3 bases are TGTGCCAGCAGTTTAGGCAGGGTGGGTCAGCCCCAGCATTTT.

The chain carries TRBV7-2 and TRBJ2-5; 7 bases agree with TRBD1. Trimming removed 1 base from V and 4 bases from J; junction bases left unmatched: 6. CDR1 is SGHTA, CDR2 FQGNSA, per germline. The CDR3 has 15 amino acids. CDR3 DNA sequence: TGTGCCAGCAGCTTAGACCCAGGGGGATCAGAGACCCAGTACTTC. As protein: CASSLDPGGSETQYF.

This chain connects TRBV4-1 to TRBJ1-1; D is perhaps TRBD1 (6 bases). CDR1 is MGHRA and CDR2 is YSYEKL in the germline V gene. The CDR3 is 14 residues long. Trimming pared 2 bases from V and 4 bases from J, leaving 11 bases between. This CDR3 reads CASSQLQGITEAFF. The DNA for the CDR3 is TGCGCCAGCAGCCAACTCCAGGGGATCACTGAAGCTTTCTTT.

The gene calls are TRBV9 and TRBJ1-2, with TRBD1 identical over 7 bases. There are 14 residues in the CDR3. Germline V gene sequence: CDR1 SGDLS, CDR2 YYNGEE. Losses at the gene ends were 3 bases for V and 3 bases for J; bases not matched to a gene: 5. The CDR3 region is CASSAVTGDYGYTF. The DNA of the CDR3 is TGTGCCAGCAGCGCCGTCACAGGGGACTATGGCTACACCTTC.

V gene TRBV6-5 combines with J gene TRBJ1-4; possible D gene TRBD1, 5 bases. The CDR3 is 16 residues long. Germline values: CDR1 MNHEY, CDR2 SVGAGI. V lost 4 bases and J 4 bases, leaving 16 bases between the germline ends. CDR3 nucleotide sequence: TGTGCCAGCAGTTTAAGTGGGGGGACGGGTAATGAAAAACTGTTTTTT. Translated, it gives CASSLSGGTGNEKLFF.

The chain has TRBV5-4 and TRBJ2-7, with 9 bases identical to TRBD2. V dropped 1 base and J dropped 6; count of bases not matched to a gene: 5. Per germline, CDR1 SGHNT and CDR2 YYREEE (reference sequence). This CDR3 region has 14 residues. The CDR3 DNA reads TGTGCCAGCAGCTTGAGGCGGGAGGGCCTCGAGCAGTACTTC. It yields the protein CASSLRREGLEQYF.

The rearrangement uses TRBV4-3 and TRBJ1-3, with no clear D. Germline values: CDR1 LGHNA, CDR2 YSLEER. There are 16 residues in the CDR3. Trimming took 0 bases from V and 0 from J, leaving 9 bases between them. The CDR3 bases are TGCGCCAGCAGCCAAGAGCGGGAATTCTCTGGAAACACCATATATTTT. Translated: CASSQEREFSGNTIYF.

V and J are TRBV7-8 and TRBJ2-7, with 7 positions matching TRBD2. CDR3 size: 13 residues. V dropped 6 bases and J dropped 6; count of bases not matched to a gene: 8. Germline CDR1 is SGHVS and CDR2 is FQNEAQ. The CDR3 here is CASREEGRGEQYF. The DNA of the CDR3 is TGTGCCAGCAGGGAGGAGGGGAGGGGCGAGCAGTACTTC.

The gene calls are TRBV5-4 and TRBJ1-2; TRBD1 is a possible D gene (5 bases). V shed 5 bases and J shed 4 bases, with 24 bases lying between them. Germline assignment: CDR1 SGHNT and CDR2 YYREEE (reference sequence). This CDR3 comprises 17 residues. CDR3 in amino acids: CASSRGTSRTSFYGYTF. In nucleotides, the CDR3 is TGTGCCAGCAGTCGGGGGACCTCCAGAACTTCCTTCTATGGCTACACCTTC.

V usage is TRBV27 and J usage is TRBJ1-4; D is possibly TRBD1 (5 bases). CDR1 and CDR2 (germline): MNHEY, SMNVEV (reference sequence). The CDR3 is 14 amino acids. The germline V and J ends were trimmed by 4 bases and 7 bases, with 13 bases remaining between them. The CDR3 DNA follows: TGTGCCAGCAGTTACCAGGGAGGGAGTGAAAAACTGTTTTTT. Its protein is CASSYQGGSEKLFF. The entire variable domain, with the rest obtained from reference TRBV27 and TRBJ1-4, is as follows: EAQVTQNPRYLITVTGKKLTVTCSQNMNHEYMSWYRQDPGLGLRQIYYSMNVEVTDKGDVPEGYKVSRKEKRNFPLILESPSPNQTSLYFCASSYQGGSEKLFFGSGTQLSVL.

The chain carries TRBV19 and TRBJ2-2; 8 bases match TRBD1. In germline, CDR1 is LNHDA, CDR2 SQIVND (reference sequence). V trimming: 10 bases; J trimming: 6 bases; junction bases outside the gene matches: 13. This CDR3 region has 15 residues. The CDR3 spells CATSKDRAIAGELFF. The CDR3 DNA sequence: TGTGCCACCTCGAAGGACAGGGCAATAGCCGGGGAGCTGTTTTTT.

The rearrangement uses TRBV28 and TRBJ1-2; 8 positions match TRBD1. Trimming took 5 bases from V and 5 from J; bases not matched to a gene: 7. The CDR3 covers 14 residues. The V gene's germline CDR1 is MDHEN and CDR2 SYDVKM. The CDR3 DNA follows: TGTGCCAGCAGTGGGGGCGACAGGGGATATGGCTACACCTTC. It codes for CASSGGDRGYGYTF.

The V gene is TRBV7-2, the J gene TRBJ2-3, with D tentatively TRBD2 (5 bases). This CDR3 spans 14 amino acids. Trimming pared 2 bases from V and 6 bases from J, leaving 12 bases between. Germline V gene data show CDR1 as SGHTA and CDR2 as FQGNSA. The CDR3: CASSLRTGSDTQYF. DNA of the CDR3: TGTGCCAGCAGCTTAAGGACTGGCTCGGATACGCAGTATTTT.

The chain joins TRBV29-1 to TRBJ2-5; 10 positions match TRBD1. V lost 5 bases to trimming and J lost 4 bases; unmatched junction nucleotides: 10. The CDR3 spans 15 residues. Germline V gives CDR1 SQVTM, CDR2 ANQGSEA. In nucleotides, the CDR3 is TGCAGCGTTACACCGGGACAGGGGAGTCGAGAGACCCAGTACTTC. This codes for CSVTPGQGSRETQYF.

V is TRBV7-9 and J is TRBJ2-7; D gene ambiguous. The ends were cut back, 4 bases at V and 2 bases at J, with 6 bases in the middle. This CDR3 contains 12 residues. CDR1 is SEHNR and CDR2 is FQNEAQ in the germline V gene (reference sequence). As DNA, the CDR3 is TGTGCCAGCAGCTCCATCACCTACGAGCAGTACTTC. It specifies CASSSITYEQYF.

The V gene is TRBV5-4, the J gene TRBJ2-5; 7 positions agree with TRBD1. The junction had 8 bases not matched to a gene; V was cut back by 2 bases and J by 4 bases. The CDR3 contains 15 residues. CDR1 is SGHNT and CDR2 is YYREEE in the germline V gene (reference sequence). CDR3 nucleotides: TGTGCCAGCAGCTTCGACAGGGTATCGGGAGAGACCCAGTACTTC. The encoded protein is CASSFDRVSGETQYF.

This chain joins TRBV2 and TRBJ1-5, with a weak D call TRBD1 (6 bases). V lost 10 bases to trimming and J lost 1 base, with 17 bases between them. The CDR3 is 15 residues long. In germline, CDR1 is SNHLY, CDR2 FYNNEI. CDR3 DNA sequence: TGTGCCACCAGAGGTGGGGGGGCGAGCAATCAGCCCCAGCATTTT. As protein: CATRGGGASNQPQHF. Filled out from reference TRBV2 and TRBJ1-5, the complete variable domain reads EPEVTQTPSHQVTQMGQEVILRCVPISNHLYFYWYRQILGQKVEFLVSFYNNEISEKSEIFDDQFSVERPDGSNFTLKIRSTKLEDSAMYFCATRGGGASNQPQHFGDGTRLSIL.

The chain uses TRBV7-6 and TRBJ1-1; 9 bases are a match to TRBD1. CDR1 and CDR2 (germline): SGHVS, FNYEAQ. The CDR3 contains 16 residues. Trimming removed 5 bases from V and 3 bases from J; junction bases left unmatched: 10. The CDR3, as DNA: TGTGCCAGCAGCAGATCAACAGGGGGCTGGGACACTGAAGCTTTCTTT. This encodes CASSRSTGGWDTEAFF.

The rearrangement uses TRBV5-6 and TRBJ2-7, with D perhaps matching TRBD1 (6 bases). Germline lookup yields CDR1 SGHDT and CDR2 YYEEEE. Between the trimmed V and J ends, which lost 2 bases and 4 bases, there was a span of 13 bases. This CDR3 region has 14 residues. CDR3 in DNA: TGTGCCAGCAGCTTTGGACAGCCGCCTTACGAGCAGTACTTC. It specifies CASSFGQPPYEQYF.